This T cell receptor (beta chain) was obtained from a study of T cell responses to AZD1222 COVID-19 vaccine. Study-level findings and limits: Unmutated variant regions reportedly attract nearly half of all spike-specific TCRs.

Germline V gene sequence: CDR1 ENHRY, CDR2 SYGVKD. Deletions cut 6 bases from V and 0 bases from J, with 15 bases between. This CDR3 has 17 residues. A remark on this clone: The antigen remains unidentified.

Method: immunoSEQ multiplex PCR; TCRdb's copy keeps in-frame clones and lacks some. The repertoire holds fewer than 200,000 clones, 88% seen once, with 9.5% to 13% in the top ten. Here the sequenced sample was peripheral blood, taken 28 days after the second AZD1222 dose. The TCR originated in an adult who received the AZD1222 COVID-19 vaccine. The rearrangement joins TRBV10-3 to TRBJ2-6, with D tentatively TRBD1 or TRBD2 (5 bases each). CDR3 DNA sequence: TGTGCCATCAGGGGAGAAGGGGCGGACTCTGGGGCCAACGTCCTGACTTTC. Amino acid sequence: CAIRGEGADSGANVLTF.